These T cell receptor beta chains were read from a single sample in a study of blood T cell repertoires in COVID-19. Generated by immunoSEQ multiplex PCR, the TCRdb table keeps only in-frame clones and is missing some. This table has over 200,000 clones, 84% appearing once. Material for sequencing was peripheral blood. Every receptor here comes from a woman older than 75 with active or convalescent COVID-19. Each CDR3 is given with its conserved first and last residue. Each record gives: D gene, clone size, V gene, J gene, CDR3 DNA, CDR3 protein. The D gene is left open where the match is weak. The size field is filled for only some rows; it gives once, few, many or a size class.

TRBD2,-,TRBV19,TRBJ2-2,TGTGCCAGTACTCACCCCAGTGGACTAGCGGGGGGATACACCGGGGAGCTGTTTTTT,CASTHPSGLAGGYTGELFF
-,once,TRBV6-2/TRBV6-3,TRBJ2-7,TGTGCCAGCAGTTACGAAGGCCGGGGGGCCCCCCTGGAGCAGTACTTC,CASSYEGRGAPLEQYF
-,-,TRBV2,TRBJ2-2,TGTGCCAGCATGACAGACACCGGGGAGCTGTTTTTT,CASMTDTGELFF
-,-,TRBV5-1,TRBJ1-4,TGCGCCAGCAGCCTCCGGGGTACTAATGAAAAACTGTTTTTT,CASSLRGTNEKLFF
-,few,TRBV7-2,TRBJ2-3,TGTGCCAGCAGGAGAGGGAGCACAGATACGCAGTATTTT,CASRRGSTDTQYF
TRBD2,few,TRBV5-1,TRBJ2-1,TGCGCCAGCCGACTAGCGCACGAGCAGTTCTTC,CASRLAHEQFF
-,-,TRBV14,TRBJ2-2,TGTGCCAGCAGCCAGAACCGGGTCCGTGAGCTGTTTTTT,CASSQNRVRELFF
TRBD2,-,TRBV3-1/TRBV3-2,TRBJ2-1,TGTGCCAGCAGCCAAGCAGGGACTACCTCCAGGCAGTTCTTC,CASSQAGTTSRQFF
TRBD1,-,TRBV11-1,TRBJ2-7,TGTGCCAGCAGCTCGTCATTTGGGGACAGACTCTACGAGCAGTACTTC,CASSSSFGDRLYEQYF
TRBD1,-,TRBV28,TRBJ1-2,TGTGCCAGCAGTTTATTCGGGACAGGGGTGAATGGCTATGGCTACACCTTC,CASSLFGTGVNGYGYTF
TRBD1,-,TRBV29-1,TRBJ1-2,TGCAGCGTTGAAGGCAGGGGGACCTATGGCTACACCTTC,CSVEGRGTYGYTF
-,-,TRBV7-2,TRBJ2-2,TGTGCCAGCAGCCTTCAGCAGGGCGGCACCGGGGAGCTGTTTTTT,CASSLQQGGTGELFF
-,-,TRBV30,TRBJ1-1,TGTGCCTGGAGTGTGGACACGGGGAACACTGAAGCTTTCTTT,CAWSVDTGNTEAFF
TRBD1,-,TRBV6-5,TRBJ2-7,TGTGCCAGCAGTTACGGGACAGGGACAGGCTACGAGCAGTACTTC,CASSYGTGTGYEQYF
-,-,TRBV10-1,TRBJ2-3,TGCGCCAGCAGTCGGAGGTCGGGCACAGATACGCAGTATTTT,CASSRRSGTDTQYF
-,-,TRBV7-2,TRBJ1-2,TGTGCCAGCAGCCCCCACCGACAGACGACCTATGGCTACACCTTC,CASSPHRQTTYGYTF
TRBD1,-,TRBV9,TRBJ1-1,TGTGCCAGCAGCGTCCAAGGACAGGCGGGTTTTACTGAAGCTTTCTTT,CASSVQGQAGFTEAFF
TRBD1,-,TRBV9,TRBJ2-7,TGTGCCAGCAGCTCGACGGGACAGCCATCCTACGAGCAGTACTTC,CASSSTGQPSYEQYF
-,-,TRBV3-1/TRBV3-2,TRBJ1-1,TGTGCCAGCACACGGCGGGTTAGCATACCTACTGAAGCTTTCTTT,CASTRRVSIPTEAFF
-,-,TRBV18,TRBJ2-7,TGTGCCAGCTCACCACCTAATAAACAGGGCTACGAGCAGTACTTC,CASSPPNKQGYEQYF
-,-,TRBV30,TRBJ1-1,TGTGCCTGGAGTGTACTTGGAGCGATGAACACTGAAGCTTTCTTT,CAWSVLGAMNTEAFF
TRBD2,-,TRBV7-3,TRBJ2-3,TGTGCCAGCAGCTTAGCGGGGGGGCGGACAGATACGCAGTATTTT,CASSLAGGRTDTQYF
-,-,TRBV6-2/TRBV6-3,TRBJ2-3,TGTGCCAGCAGTTACTCGCTCGCAGGGGGGATCACAGATACGCAGTATTTT,CASSYSLAGGITDTQYF